Each of the 11 T cell receptor beta chains below was sequenced from the same sample in a study of control samples from healthy donors and cancer patients. This table comes from immunoSEQ multiplex PCR, and its TCRdb copy is limited to in-frame clones, with some not included. The sample has 130,000 or so clones, about 83% seen once. Material for sequencing was blood. All receptors derive from a man aged 30 to 39 in good health.

The V gene is TRBV7-9, the J gene TRBJ1-5; 7 bases line up with TRBD1. V shed 5 bases and J 6 bases; nucleotides not matched to a gene: 10. Germline CDR1 is SEHNR and CDR2 is FQNEAQ (reference sequence). This CDR3 is built from 15 residues. The CDR3 sequence: CASSPTGVSIQPQHF. The CDR3 DNA follows: TGTGCCAGCAGCCCTACAGGGGTATCCATTCAGCCCCAGCATTTT.

The chain links TRBV30 to TRBJ2-3, with D maybe TRBD1 (6 bases). The CDR3 length is 16 residues. Trimming cost V 3 bases and J 2 bases, with 18 bases left between them. The germline V gene encodes CDR1 GTSNPN and CDR2 SVGIG (reference sequence). Here the CDR3 reads CAWSARDMGYTDTQYF. CDR3 bases: TGTGCCTGGAGCGCCCGGGACATGGGATACACAGATACGCAGTATTTT.

V and J are TRBV11-2 and TRBJ1-1; D is undetermined. The CDR3 spans 13 residues. Deletions cut 2 bases from V and 6 bases from J, with 10 bases between. Germline-derived CDR1 and CDR2 are SGHAT and FQNNGV. The chain's CDR3 is CASSLTVTSEAFF. The CDR3 nucleotides are TGTGCCAGCAGCTTAACAGTAACCTCTGAAGCTTTCTTT.

This clone was seen once. The V call is TRBV7-3, the J call TRBJ2-3, with 7 nucleotides matching TRBD1. The CDR3 totals 14 residues. The germline CDR1 and CDR2 sequences are SGHTA and FQGTGA. With 5 bases clipped from V and 4 bases from J, the junction kept 6 bases outside the gene matches. CDR3 loop: CASSIQGRPDTQYF. CDR3 DNA: TGTGCCAGCAGCATACAGGGGCGGCCAGATACGCAGTATTTT.

DNA for the CDR3: TGTGCCAGCAGCCAAGAAAGGTGGCAGGAGCAGTTCTTC. This encodes CASSQERWQEQFF. The rearrangement joins TRBV3-1 (or the pseudogene TRBV3-2) to TRBJ2-1; the D is unclear. Looked up from germline, CDR1 is LGHDT and CDR2 is YNNKEL (reference sequence). The V gene lost 0 bases and the J gene lost 10 bases, with 10 bases spanning the gap. The CDR3 consists of 13 residues.

V gene TRBV19 combines with J gene TRBJ2-1, with 7 bases identical to TRBD2. This CDR3 comprises 14 residues. CDR1 is LNHDA, CDR2 SQIVND, per germline (reference sequence). J gave up 11 bases and V 3 bases, and 10 bases lay outside the gene matches. CDR3 bases: TGTGCCAGTAGTATCCCCACTAGCGCCGAGAAGCAGTTCTTC. Its protein is CASSIPTSAEKQFF.

V and J are TRBV5-4 and TRBJ2-5; 9 nucleotides align to TRBD1. This CDR3 is built from 16 residues. Germline CDR1 SGHNT, CDR2 YYREEE (reference sequence). J gave up 2 bases and V 4 bases, and 9 bases lay outside the gene matches. CDR3 loop: CASSEPGQGTQETQYF. As DNA, the CDR3 is TGTGCCAGCAGCGAGCCGGGACAGGGTACTCAAGAGACCCAGTACTTC.

The V call is TRBV6-1, the J call TRBJ1-1; TRBD1 might be the D (5 bases). This CDR3 region has 15 residues. The germline V gene encodes CDR1 MNHNS and CDR2 SASEGT. Trimming cost V 3 bases and J 4 bases, with 15 bases left between them. CDR3 coding DNA: TGTGCCAGCAGTGAGCGTCAGGGCGGGTCCACTGAAGCTTTCTTT. Its translation: CASSERQGGSTEAFF.

V is TRBV7-9 and J is TRBJ2-7; 7 nucleotides match TRBD2. Germline CDR1 and CDR2: SEHNR and FQNEAQ (reference sequence). J lost 7 bases, V lost 1 base, and 7 bases had no gene match. The CDR3 is 14 amino acids. As DNA, the CDR3 is TGTGCCAGCAGCTTAGAGGCCGGGGGAGGGGAGCAGTACTTC. Residues: CASSLEAGGGEQYF.

This chain links TRBV19 with TRBJ1-4; 10 bases are a match to TRBD1. The V and J ends lost 8 bases and 8 bases, in that order; junction bases with no gene match: 5. The CDR3 extends over 13 amino acids. Per germline, CDR1 LNHDA and CDR2 SQIVND (reference sequence). CDR3 amino acids: CASSGTGEEKLFF. CDR3 DNA: TGTGCCAGTTCCGGGACAGGGGAAGAAAAACTGTTTTTT.

The chain employs TRBV12-3 or TRBV12-4 and TRBJ1-4; D gene uncertain. Between the trimmed V and J ends, which lost 10 bases and 7 bases, there was a span of 13 bases. The CDR3 runs to 12 residues. As DNA, the CDR3 is TGTGCCACCAGAAAAGGAGGTGAAAAACTGTTTTTT. As protein: CATRKGGEKLFF.